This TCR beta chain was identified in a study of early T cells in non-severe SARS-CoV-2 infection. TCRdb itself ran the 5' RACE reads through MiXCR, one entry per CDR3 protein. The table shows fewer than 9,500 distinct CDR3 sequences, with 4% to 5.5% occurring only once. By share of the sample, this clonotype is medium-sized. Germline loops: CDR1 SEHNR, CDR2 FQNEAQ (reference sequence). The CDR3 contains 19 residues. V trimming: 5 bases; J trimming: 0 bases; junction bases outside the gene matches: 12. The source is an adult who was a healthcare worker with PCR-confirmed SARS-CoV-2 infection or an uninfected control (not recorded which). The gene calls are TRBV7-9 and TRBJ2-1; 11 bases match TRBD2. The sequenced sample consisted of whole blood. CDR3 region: CASSHAGTSGASSYNEQFF. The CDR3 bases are TGTGCCAGCAGCCATGCCGGGACTAGCGGCGCGAGCTCCTACAATGAGCAGTTCTTC.